A single sample is the source of the 12 T cell receptor beta chains below, sequenced in a study of blood T cell repertoires in COVID-19. Measured with immunoSEQ multiplex PCR; TCRdb has only the in-frame clones, and not every one. The table records over 250,000 clones, 80% to 90% of them present only once. The sample was PBMCs or T cells enriched from blood (not recorded which). The receptors here all came from a woman aged 18-35 years who had recovered from COVID-19.

The chain joins TRBV11-2 to TRBJ2-1; weak D call: TRBD2 (7 bases). Germline CDR1 reads SGHAT; CDR2 reads FQNNGV. Trimming took 0 bases from V and 10 from J, leaving 10 bases between them. This CDR3 contains 13 residues. The DNA for the CDR3 is TGTGCCAGCAGCTTAGATAGGGGGGGCGAGCAGTTCTTC. Amino acid sequence: CASSLDRGGEQFF.

This rearrangement joins TRBV27 to TRBJ2-7; tentative D call: TRBD1 (5 bases). This CDR3 spans 14 amino acids. Trimming left V 0 bases short and J 1 base short, with 7 bases between. Germline V gives CDR1 MNHEY, CDR2 SMNVEV (reference sequence). The CDR3 DNA follows: TGTGCCAGCAGTTTATCCAGACAGTCCTACGAGCAGTACTTC. Protein sequence: CASSLSRQSYEQYF.

This chain uses TRBV5-1 with TRBJ2-7, with TRBD2 identical over 14 bases. CDR1 is SGHRS and CDR2 is YFSETQ in the germline V gene. This CDR3 contains 18 residues. Trimming cost V 4 bases and J 1 base; bases outside gene matches: 10. CDR3 sequence reads: CASSGGLAGVRISYEQYF. The CDR3 coding sequence is TGCGCCAGCAGCGGGGGACTAGCGGGGGTCCGAATTTCCTACGAGCAGTACTTC.

This chain joins TRBV5-1 and TRBJ1-2; D not resolved. The ends were cut back, 1 base at V and 5 bases at J, with 9 bases in the middle. The CDR3 runs 13 residues. CDR1 and CDR2 from the germline V gene are SGHRS and YFSETQ. CDR3 sequence reads: CASSLYTAYGYTF. As DNA, the CDR3 is TGCGCCAGCAGCTTGTACACAGCTTATGGCTACACCTTC.

The chain recombines TRBV2 with TRBJ1-2; TRBD1 is a possible D gene (5 bases). The CDR3 is 12 residues long. V lost 7 bases, J lost 4 bases, and 10 bases lay in between. Germline V CDR1 and CDR2: SNHLY, FYNNEI. In DNA form, the CDR3 reads TGTGCCAGCACTGGGGCAGTCTATGGCTACACCTTC. This codes for CASTGAVYGYTF.

The genes are TRBV2 and TRBJ2-1; 8 nucleotides align to TRBD2. The CDR3 sequence is 16 residues long. V lost 4 bases and J lost 1; bases outside the gene matches: 6. Looked up from germline, CDR1 is SNHLY and CDR2 is FYNNEI. The CDR3 bases are TGTGCCAGCAGTGTCTTAGCGGGGATATCCTACAATGAGCAGTTCTTC. It translates to CASSVLAGISYNEQFF.

The rearrangement links TRBV5-6 to TRBJ2-1, with TRBD1 matching over 7 bases. The CDR3 is 14 amino acids. Germline-derived CDR1 and CDR2 are SGHDT and YYEEEE. Unmatched junction bases numbered 7, after V lost 2 bases and J lost 8 bases. The CDR3 sequence is CASSFDRAWDEQFF. The DNA for the CDR3 is TGTGCCAGCAGCTTTGACAGGGCTTGGGATGAGCAGTTCTTC.

The chain is built from TRBV3-1 (or the pseudogene TRBV3-2) and TRBJ1-6; D may be TRBD1 (6 bases). The germline V and J ends were trimmed by 2 bases and 10 bases, with 18 bases remaining between them. Per germline, CDR1 LGHDT and CDR2 YNNKEL (reference sequence). The CDR3 consists of 16 residues. Here the CDR3 reads CASSQIPGRGSSPLHF. CDR3 nucleotides: TGTGCCAGCAGCCAAATCCCGGGCAGGGGTAGCTCACCCCTCCACTTT.

The chain links TRBV6-6 to TRBJ1-3; TRBD1 aligns across 9 bases. V lost 5 bases, J lost 0 bases, and 8 bases stayed unmatched. The CDR3 length is 17 residues. From germline, CDR1 is MNHNY and CDR2 SVGAGI (reference sequence). The CDR3 coding sequence is TGTGCCAGCAGTCACCGGGACAGGGCCTACTCTGGAAACACCATATATTTT. This translates into CASSHRDRAYSGNTIYF.

This clone was detected once. The gene calls are TRBV28 and TRBJ2-7, with 9 bases matching TRBD1. There are 13 residues in the CDR3. The ends lost 5 bases at V and 7 bases at J; junction bases unmatched: 6. Germline lookup yields CDR1 MDHEN and CDR2 SYDVKM. The CDR3 region has the DNA TGTGCCAGCAGTGATGCCGGACAGGGGGAGCAGTACTTC. Translation: CASSDAGQGEQYF.

The genes are TRBV5-1 and TRBJ2-5; 8 bases match TRBD2. The CDR3 runs to 13 residues. V dropped 4 bases and J dropped 4; count of bases not matched to a gene: 3. Germline values: CDR1 SGHRS, CDR2 YFSETQ. DNA for the CDR3: TGCGCCAGCAGCGTAGCGGGGAGAGAGACCCAGTACTTC. Its protein is CASSVAGRETQYF.

The chain joins TRBV11-2 to TRBJ2-2; a weak D match, TRBD2 (6 bases). Germline V CDR1 and CDR2: SGHAT, FQNNGV. Trimming shortened V by 2 bases and J by 6 bases, and 19 bases separated the two germline ends. The CDR3 covers 17 residues. DNA for the CDR3: TGTGCCAGCAGCTTATCTTCCGGGGGAGCCTTTGCCGGGGAGCTGTTTTTT. Translated, it gives CASSLSSGGAFAGELFF.